This T cell receptor (beta chain) was sequenced for a study of cytomegalovirus exposure and HLA in healthy donors. Broader study findings: An apparent linkage of common viral pathogens to several of the most significant clusters emerged in a later analysis.

As regards this clone: What it recognizes is unknown.

A multiplex PCR was run with 60 Vbeta primers and 13 Jbeta primers. How the authors handled the data: Unique TCR beta chains numbered around 80 million in a later analysis, with about 11 million shared. Using immunoSEQ multiplex PCR, the repertoire was profiled, and TCRdb retains in-frame clones only, with some absent. V, J and clone size derive from that table, while D and trimming were established from the DNA sequence. The sample holds 160,000 or so clones, roughly 80% seen once. The CDR3 sequence is 14 residues long. The ends lost 4 bases at V and 5 bases at J; junction bases unmatched: 6. Germline values: CDR1 SGHTA, CDR2 FQGTGA.

This rearrangement joins TRBV7-3 to TRBJ2-3, with 7 positions matching TRBD1. The source of this sequence is a woman between 25 and 40 years old in good health and CMV-seropositive. Sequencing was performed on PBMCs. This chain's CDR3 is CASSSGQAGDTQYF. The CDR3 DNA sequence: TGTGCCAGCAGCTCTGGACAGGCCGGAGATACGCAGTATTTT. Drawing the rest from reference TRBV7-3 and TRBJ2-3, the complete variable domain is GAGVSQTPSNKVTEKGKYVELRCDPISGHTALYWYRQSLGQGPEFLIYFQGTGAADDSGLPNDRFFAVRPEGSVSTLKIQRTERGDSAVYLCASSSGQAGDTQYFGPGTRLTVL.